Following are 18 T cell receptor beta chains from one sample sequenced in a study of blood T cell repertoires in COVID-19. Clones were sequenced by immunoSEQ multiplex PCR, and TCRdb holds only the in-frame ones, with some missing. The repertoire consists of around 370,000 clones, with roughly 90% occurring once and the leading ten covering around 7%. What was sequenced was peripheral blood. These receptors were collected from a man between 18 and 35 years old with active or convalescent COVID-19.

About this clone itself: A junction end diverges from the germline sequence, so it may reflect a read error. The rearrangement uses TRBV18 and TRBJ2-6; tentatively, D is TRBD2 (6 bases). CDR3 size: 16 residues. Germline loops: CDR1 KGHSH, CDR2 LQKENI. The CDR3 reads CASSPPAGTGANVLTF. The CDR3 region has the DNA TGTGCCAGCTCACCACCGGCGGGGACTGGGGCCAACGTGCTGACTTTC.

The rearrangement joins TRBV27 to TRBJ2-7; 9 nucleotides agree with TRBD1. Looked up from germline, CDR1 is MNHEY and CDR2 is SMNVEV (reference sequence). V was pared by 4 bases and J by 5 bases, with 9 bases of the junction left unmatched. There are 15 residues in the CDR3. CDR3: CASSYLRDRVNEQYF. The CDR3 DNA is TGTGCCAGCAGTTACCTCCGGGACAGGGTAAACGAGCAGTACTTC.

This clone was detected only once. J is TRBJ2-3 and V is TRBV11-1, with TRBD1 matching 7 bases. Germline CDR1 SGHAT, CDR2 FQDESV (reference sequence). This CDR3 comprises 15 residues. J was trimmed by 3 bases and V by 6 bases; bases with no gene match: 9. This CDR3 is CASRPRQGRTDTQYF. In nucleotides, the CDR3 is TGTGCCAGCAGGCCAAGACAGGGCCGGACAGATACGCAGTATTTT.

For this clone: A junction boundary mismatches the germline segment, possibly from a read error. V gene TRBV7-7 combines with J gene TRBJ2-5, with D tentatively TRBD1 (8 bases). The CDR3 loop spans 16 amino acids. CDR1 and CDR2 from the germline V gene are SSHAT and FNYEAQ (reference sequence). The CDR3 sequence: CASSWGGTGPSETQYF. The CDR3, as DNA: TGTGCTAGCAGTTGGGGGGGGACAGGACCGTCAGAGACCCAGTACTTC.

This sequence joins TRBV4-3 and TRBJ1-1; TRBD1 matches 9 bases. This CDR3 is built from 16 residues. CDR1 is LGHNA, CDR2 YSLEER, per germline. Losses at the gene ends were 0 bases for V and 6 bases for J; bases not matched to a gene: 8. The CDR3 region is CASSQDPGQGYSEAFF. The CDR3 bases are TGCGCCAGCAGCCAAGATCCGGGACAGGGATATTCTGAAGCTTTCTTT.

The V call is TRBV6-2 or TRBV6-3, the J call TRBJ2-5; no clear D gene. This CDR3 contains 13 residues. V lost 5 bases and J 2 bases, leaving 9 bases between the germline ends. CDR1 is MNHEY, CDR2 SVGEGT, per germline. CDR3 region: CASSQAFQETQYF. The CDR3 DNA sequence: TGTGCCAGCAGTCAGGCATTTCAAGAGACCCAGTACTTC.

The sample holds a few counts of this clone. The chain couples TRBV29-1 to TRBJ1-4; possibly TRBD1 for D (5 bases). Trimming removed 6 bases at V and 7 bases at J, with 18 bases between. Germline CDR1 and CDR2: SQVTM and ANQGSEA. The CDR3 contains 14 residues. The CDR3 loop is CSVDPGQGGEKLFF. The CDR3 region has the DNA TGCAGCGTGGACCCGGGCCAGGGCGGTGAAAAACTGTTTTTT.

The rearrangement links TRBV7-8 to TRBJ1-2, with 11 bases matching TRBD1. CDR3 length: 16 amino acids. Trimming cost V 5 bases and J 4 bases; bases outside gene matches: 9. The germline V gene has CDR1 SGHVS and CDR2 FQNEAQ. The CDR3 DNA follows: TGTGCCAGCAGCAGCCGGACAGGGGGCTTGGTCTATGGCTACACCTTC. Residues: CASSSRTGGLVYGYTF. Combining the CDR3 with reference TRBV7-8 and TRBJ1-2 gives the whole variable domain GAGVSQSPRYKVAKRGQDVALRCDPISGHVSLFWYQQALGQGPEFLTYFQNEAQLDKSGLPSDRFFAERPEGSVSTLKIQRTQQEDSAVYLCASSSRTGGLVYGYTFGSGTRLTVV.

The J gene is TRBJ2-7, the V gene TRBV2; the match to TRBD2 covers 9 bases. The CDR3 is 13 amino acids. V was clipped by 9 bases and J by 9 bases; unmatched bases: 12. Germline assignment: CDR1 SNHLY and CDR2 FYNNEI. Here the CDR3 reads CAREGPAGGRQYF. As DNA, the CDR3 is TGTGCCAGGGAGGGCCCAGCGGGGGGTAGGCAGTACTTC.

There are a few counts of this clone. The rearrangement links TRBV20-1 to TRBJ1-2; no clear D gene. V lost 3 bases and J lost 2, with 7 bases in between. The CDR3 extends over 12 amino acids. Germline CDR1 DFQATT, CDR2 SNEGSKA (reference sequence). The CDR3 here is CSASYGNYGYTF. CDR3 nucleotides: TGCAGTGCTAGTTACGGGAACTATGGCTACACCTTC.

The sample holds one count of this clone. The chain employs TRBV16 and TRBJ1-1; possibly TRBD1 for D (5 bases). This CDR3 is 18 amino acids long. The V end was cut by 3 bases, the J end by 0 bases, with 20 bases between. Germline CDR1 and CDR2: KGHSY and FQNENV. CDR3 coding DNA: TGTGCCAGCAGCCACTATTCGAGTCCAGGGCCTCTGAACACTGAAGCTTTCTTT. Its protein product is CASSHYSSPGPLNTEAFF.

The chain has TRBV13 and TRBJ2-7; TRBD1 matches 8 bases. Trimming removed 2 bases from V and 2 bases from J; junction bases left unmatched: 5. The CDR3 loop spans 15 amino acids. The germline V gene has CDR1 PRHDT and CDR2 FYEKMQ (reference sequence). The CDR3 DNA reads as TGTGCCAGCAGCTTACGTGGACAGGGACCCTACGAGCAGTACTTC. Translating gives CASSLRGQGPYEQYF. The complete variable domain, with remaining parts taken from reference TRBV13 and TRBJ2-7, reads AAGVIQSPRHLIKEKRETATLKCYPIPRHDTVYWYQQGPGQDPQFLISFYEKMQSDKGSIPDRFSAQQFSDYHSELNMSSLELGDSALYFCASSLRGQGPYEQYFGPGTRLTVT.

This clone was counted a few times. The chain employs TRBV6-5 and TRBJ2-3, with D uncertain. Trimming shortened V by 0 bases and J by 5 bases, and 6 bases separated the two germline ends. The CDR3 consists of 13 residues. Germline loops: CDR1 MNHEY, CDR2 SVGAGI. In DNA, the CDR3 is TGTGCCAGCAGTTACTCTGTCGGAGATACGCAGTATTTT. As protein: CASSYSVGDTQYF.

This sequence joins TRBV10-3 and TRBJ2-1, with TRBD1 matching 9 bases. Per the germline V gene, CDR1 is ENHRY and CDR2 is SYGVKD. The CDR3 sequence is 15 residues long. V shed 5 bases and J 4 bases; nucleotides not matched to a gene: 6. The CDR3 region is CAISNRDRAYNEQFF. CDR3 sequence (DNA): TGTGCCATCAGTAACCGGGACAGGGCATACAATGAGCAGTTCTTC.

The chain recombines TRBV7-8 with TRBJ2-2; 8 bases line up with TRBD1. After removal of 7 bases from V and 6 bases from J, the junction contained 13 bases not matched to a gene. This CDR3 spans 16 amino acids. Germline lookup yields CDR1 SGHVS and CDR2 FQNEAQ. The CDR3 here is CASNHRGPGQAGELFF. The DNA for the CDR3 is TGTGCCAGCAACCATAGAGGGCCGGGACAGGCCGGGGAGCTGTTTTTT.

This chain connects TRBV24-1 to TRBJ2-1; tentatively, D is TRBD2 (7 bases). This CDR3 region has 16 residues. The germline gives CDR1 KGHDR, CDR2 SFDVKD. Trimming took off 4 bases at V and 6 bases at J, with 18 bases between the two ends. CDR3 protein: CATSETNWGGGNEQFF. The CDR3 region has the DNA TGTGCCACCAGTGAAACCAATTGGGGAGGGGGCAATGAGCAGTTCTTC.

V gene TRBV19 combines with J gene TRBJ1-5; weak D call: TRBD1 (5 bases). CDR3 length: 16 residues. From germline, CDR1 is LNHDA and CDR2 SQIVND (reference sequence). V was cut by 2 bases and J by 9 bases, with 20 bases left in between. Here the CDR3 reads CASSILDRAGPRPQHF. CDR3 sequence (DNA): TGTGCCAGTAGTATACTGGACCGGGCAGGGCCCCGGCCCCAGCATTTT.

The gene calls are TRBV6-5 and TRBJ1-6; 7 nucleotides match TRBD1. The germline CDR1 and CDR2 sequences are MNHEY and SVGAGI. J was trimmed by 7 bases and V by 8 bases; bases with no gene match: 8. This CDR3 is built from 14 residues. In DNA, the CDR3 is TGTGCCAGCGCTAGGGACAGCCACAATTCACCCCTCCACTTT. Its protein product is CASARDSHNSPLHF.